This T cell receptor (beta chain) was captured by sequencing in a study of beta chain features in type 1 diabetes. Study observations and caveats: Significant though moderate, a shortening of TCRB CDR3s appeared in all four CD4+ subsets of Type 1 diabetes patients.

CDR1 is SGHAT, CDR2 FQNNGV, per germline. V gave up 6 bases and J gave up 9 bases; unmatched junction bases: 12. This CDR3 spans 16 amino acids. The isolated RNA, all of it, was reverse transcribed, so expressed TCRB transcripts were what got sequenced. Libraries were prepared by immunoSEQ multiplex PCR; TCRdb keeps only in-frame clonotypes and omits some of them. The table records 500,000 to 850,000 clones, roughly an eighth of them present only once. This clone was counted once. Its antigen remains unidentified. The sequenced material came from naive CD4+ T cells from blood. The clonotype was recovered from a man aged 18 to 30 with type 1 diabetes. The chain is built from TRBV11-2 and TRBJ2-1, with 12 bases fitting TRBD2. CDR3 DNA sequence: TGTGCCAGCAGTCCCCTTACTAGCGGGAGGCGGGCTGAGCAGTTCTTC. This gives the protein CASSPLTSGRRAEQFF.